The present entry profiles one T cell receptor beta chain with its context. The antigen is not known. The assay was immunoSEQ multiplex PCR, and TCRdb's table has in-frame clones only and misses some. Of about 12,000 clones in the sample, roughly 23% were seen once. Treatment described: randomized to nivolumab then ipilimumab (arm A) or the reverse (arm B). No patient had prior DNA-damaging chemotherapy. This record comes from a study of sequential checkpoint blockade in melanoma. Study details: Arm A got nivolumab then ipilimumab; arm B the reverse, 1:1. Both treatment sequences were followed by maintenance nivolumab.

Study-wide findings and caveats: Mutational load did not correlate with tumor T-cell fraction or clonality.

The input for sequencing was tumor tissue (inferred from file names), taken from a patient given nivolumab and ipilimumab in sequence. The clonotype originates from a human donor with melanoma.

The CDR3 here is CASSLRTGVNYGYTF. CDR3 DNA sequence: TGTGCCAGCAGTCTTAGGACAGGCGTTAACTATGGCTACACCTTC. V gene TRBV6-8 combines with J gene TRBJ1-2; 7 nucleotides align to TRBD1. This CDR3 region has 15 residues. Unmatched junction bases numbered 7, after V lost 5 bases and J lost 1 base. CDR1 and CDR2 from the germline V gene are MNHGY and SAAAGT.